This T cell receptor (beta chain) came from a study of technical replicates of blood from four donors. Germline V lookup: CDR1 MNHEY, CDR2 SVGAGI. The junction had 7 bases not matched to a gene; V was cut back by 2 bases and J by 3 bases. The CDR3 totals 16 residues. Assay: immunoSEQ multiplex PCR; the TCRdb copy retains only in-frame clones and omits some. The sample holds 65,000 to 90,000 clones, 93% seen once. The sequenced sample consisted of T cells isolated from PBMCs. This chain links TRBV6-5 with TRBJ1-1, with 9 bases that match TRBD1. The TCR originated in a human donor in good health. The CDR3 sequence is CASSYGDRVTDTEAFF. CDR3 in DNA: TGTGCCAGCAGTTACGGGGACAGGGTAACGGACACTGAAGCTTTCTTT.